The clone carrying this T cell receptor beta chain has ten or more counts. Antigen specificity is unknown. The data were obtained in a study of human T cells and chemical hapten exposure. Study-level information: TCR yield per sample varied, mainly due to pooled library volumes.

Germline V lookup: CDR1 SEHNR, CDR2 FQNEAQ (reference sequence). The CDR3 has 13 residues. The V end was cut by 1 base, the J end by 8 bases, with 10 bases between. Notes on the study in general: With regard to DPC sensitization, TCRs above 1 in 1000 frequency did not change.

Time point denoted: healthy volunteer bleed at 2 weeks. From whole blood left unfractionated, total RNA was extracted. Unique molecular identifiers were linked by the library to individual cDNA molecules. In the original processing: Sample TCR totals centred on a median of around 100,000, ranging about 20,000 to 750,000. TCRdb itself ran the RACE reads through MiXCR, one entry per CDR3 protein. The V and J calls and clone size come from TCRdb's table, not from the authors' own analysis. The profile shows about 130,000 distinct CDR3 sequences, approximately 9% of them singletons. J is TRBJ2-3 and V is TRBV7-9; no clear D. This clonotype was obtained from a male donor in good health. Some clones in this sample may be carry-over from other donors' samples. Sequenced: whole blood. This CDR3 is CASSLGGPGTQYF. Here the CDR3 DNA reads TGTGCCAGCAGCTTAGGGGGTCCCGGTACGCAGTATTTT.